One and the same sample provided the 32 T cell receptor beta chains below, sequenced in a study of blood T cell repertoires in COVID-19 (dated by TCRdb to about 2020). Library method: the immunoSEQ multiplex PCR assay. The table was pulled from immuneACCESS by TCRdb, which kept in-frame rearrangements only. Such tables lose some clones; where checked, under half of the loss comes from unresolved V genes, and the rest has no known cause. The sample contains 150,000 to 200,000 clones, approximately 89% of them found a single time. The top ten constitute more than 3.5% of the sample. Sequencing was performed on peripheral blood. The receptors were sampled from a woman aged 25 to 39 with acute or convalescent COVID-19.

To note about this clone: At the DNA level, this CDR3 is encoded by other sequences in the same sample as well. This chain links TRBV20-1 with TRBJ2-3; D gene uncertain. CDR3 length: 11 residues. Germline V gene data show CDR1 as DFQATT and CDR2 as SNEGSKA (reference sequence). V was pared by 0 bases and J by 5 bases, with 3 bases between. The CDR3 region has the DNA TGCAGTGCTAGAGATCGAGATACGCAGTATTTT. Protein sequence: CSARDRDTQYF.

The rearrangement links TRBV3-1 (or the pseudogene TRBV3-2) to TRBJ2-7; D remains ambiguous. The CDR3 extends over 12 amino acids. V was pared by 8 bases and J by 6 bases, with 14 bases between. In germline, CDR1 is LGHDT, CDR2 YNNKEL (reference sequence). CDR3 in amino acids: CASSTLNGEQYF. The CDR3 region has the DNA TGTGCCAGCTCTACCTTAAACGGCGAGCAGTACTTC.

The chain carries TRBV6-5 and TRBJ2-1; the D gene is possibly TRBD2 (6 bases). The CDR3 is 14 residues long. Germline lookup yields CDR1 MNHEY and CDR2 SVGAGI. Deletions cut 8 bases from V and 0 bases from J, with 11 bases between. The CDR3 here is CASLRDFSYNEQFF. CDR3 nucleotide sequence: TGTGCCAGCCTCCGGGACTTCTCCTACAATGAGCAGTTCTTC.

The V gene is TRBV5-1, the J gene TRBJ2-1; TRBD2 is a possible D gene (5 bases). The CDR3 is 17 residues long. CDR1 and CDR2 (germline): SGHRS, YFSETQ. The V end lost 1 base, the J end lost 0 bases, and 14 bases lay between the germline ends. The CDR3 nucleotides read TGCGCCAGCAGCTTGAGCAGCGGCAGCCTCTCCTACAATGAGCAGTTCTTC. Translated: CASSLSSGSLSYNEQFF.

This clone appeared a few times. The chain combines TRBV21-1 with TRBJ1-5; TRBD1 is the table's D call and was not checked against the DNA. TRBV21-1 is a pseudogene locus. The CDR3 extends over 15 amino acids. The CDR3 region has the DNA TGTGCCAGCAGCAACTTAGGGGGCAACAATCAGCCCCAGCATTTT. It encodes CASSNLGGNNQPQHF.

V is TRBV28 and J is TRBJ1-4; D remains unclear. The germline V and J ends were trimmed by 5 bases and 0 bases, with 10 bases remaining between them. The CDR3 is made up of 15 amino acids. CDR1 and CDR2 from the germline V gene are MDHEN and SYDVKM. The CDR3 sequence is CASSLHSATNEKLFF. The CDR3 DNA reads TGTGCCAGCAGTCTCCACAGTGCAACTAATGAAAAACTGTTTTTT.

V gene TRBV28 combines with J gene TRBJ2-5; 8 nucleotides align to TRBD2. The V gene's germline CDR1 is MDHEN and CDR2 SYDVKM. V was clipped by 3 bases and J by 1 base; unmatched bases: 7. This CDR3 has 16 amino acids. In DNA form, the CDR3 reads TGTGCCAGCAGTTTTAGGCTAGCGGGTTTCCAAGAGACCCAGTACTTC. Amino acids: CASSFRLAGFQETQYF.

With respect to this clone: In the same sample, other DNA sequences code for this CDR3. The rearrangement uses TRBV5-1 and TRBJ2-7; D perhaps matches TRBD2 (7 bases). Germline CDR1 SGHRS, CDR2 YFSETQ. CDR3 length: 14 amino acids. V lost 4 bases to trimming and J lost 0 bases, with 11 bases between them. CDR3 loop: CASSPRGGSYEQYF. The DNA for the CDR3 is TGCGCCAGCAGCCCGAGGGGGGGCTCCTACGAGCAGTACTTC.

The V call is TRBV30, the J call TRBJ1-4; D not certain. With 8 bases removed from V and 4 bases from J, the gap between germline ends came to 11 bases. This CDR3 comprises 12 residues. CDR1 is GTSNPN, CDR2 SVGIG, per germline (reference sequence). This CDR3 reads CARLGVNEKLFF. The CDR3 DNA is TGTGCCCGACTTGGAGTTAATGAAAAACTGTTTTTT.

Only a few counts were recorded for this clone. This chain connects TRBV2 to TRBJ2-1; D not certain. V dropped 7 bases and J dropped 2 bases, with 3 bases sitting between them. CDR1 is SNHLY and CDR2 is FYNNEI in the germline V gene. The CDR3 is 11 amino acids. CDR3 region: CASTAYNEQFF. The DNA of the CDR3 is TGTGCCAGCACCGCCTACAATGAGCAGTTCTTC.

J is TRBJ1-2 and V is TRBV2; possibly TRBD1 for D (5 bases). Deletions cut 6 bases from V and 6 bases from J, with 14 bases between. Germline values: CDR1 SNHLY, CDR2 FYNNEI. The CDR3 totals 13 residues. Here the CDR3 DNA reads TGTGCCAGCAGCCCTTCGGGACTCAATGGCTACACCTTC. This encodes CASSPSGLNGYTF.

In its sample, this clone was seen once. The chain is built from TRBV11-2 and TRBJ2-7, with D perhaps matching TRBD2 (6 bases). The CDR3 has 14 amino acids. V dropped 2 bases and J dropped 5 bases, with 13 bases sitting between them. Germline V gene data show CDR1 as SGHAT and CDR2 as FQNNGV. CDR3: CASSLPGLIDEQYF. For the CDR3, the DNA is TGTGCCAGCAGCTTACCCGGACTAATAGACGAGCAGTACTTC.

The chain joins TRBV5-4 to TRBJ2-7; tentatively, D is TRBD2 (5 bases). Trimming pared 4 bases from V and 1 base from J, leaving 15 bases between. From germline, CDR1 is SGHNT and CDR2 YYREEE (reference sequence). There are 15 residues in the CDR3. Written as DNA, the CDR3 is TGTGCCAGCAGCGCCGTGCCCGGGGTGTCCTACGAGCAGTACTTC. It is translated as CASSAVPGVSYEQYF.

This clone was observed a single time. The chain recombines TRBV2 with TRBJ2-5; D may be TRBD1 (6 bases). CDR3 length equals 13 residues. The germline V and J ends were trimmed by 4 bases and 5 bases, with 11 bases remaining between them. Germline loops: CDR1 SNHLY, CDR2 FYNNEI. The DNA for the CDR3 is TGTGCCAGCAGTGGAGACAGGAGCGAGACCCAGTACTTC. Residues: CASSGDRSETQYF.

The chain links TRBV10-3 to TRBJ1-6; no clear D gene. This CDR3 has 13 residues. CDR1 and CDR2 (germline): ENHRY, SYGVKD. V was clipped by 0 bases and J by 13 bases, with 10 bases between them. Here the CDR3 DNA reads TGTGCCATCAGTGAGTCGGGCCTTAGGCCCCTCCACTTT. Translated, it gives CAISESGLRPLHF.

Here the CDR3 reads CASSFTRAGDTIYF. CDR3 nucleotides: TGTGCCAGCAGTTTCACCAGGGCGGGGGACACCATATATTTT. The chain recombines TRBV28 with TRBJ1-3; a weak D match, TRBD1 (5 bases). Trimming stripped 3 bases from V and 8 bases from J, with 14 bases between. CDR1 and CDR2 (germline): MDHEN, SYDVKM. This CDR3 contains 14 residues.

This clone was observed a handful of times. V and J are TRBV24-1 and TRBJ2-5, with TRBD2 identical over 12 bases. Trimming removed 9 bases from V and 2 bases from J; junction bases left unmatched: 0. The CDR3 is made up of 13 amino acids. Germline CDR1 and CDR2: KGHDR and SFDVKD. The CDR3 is CATGLAGQETQYF. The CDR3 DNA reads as TGTGCCACCGGACTAGCGGGACAAGAGACCCAGTACTTC.

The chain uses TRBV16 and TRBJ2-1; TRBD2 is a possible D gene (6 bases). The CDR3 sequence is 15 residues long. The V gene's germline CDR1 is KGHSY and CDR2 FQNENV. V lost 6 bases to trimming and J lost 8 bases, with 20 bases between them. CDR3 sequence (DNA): TGTGCCAGCAGACGGCCGGGACTCAACGTCCATGAGCAGTTCTTC. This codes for CASRRPGLNVHEQFF.

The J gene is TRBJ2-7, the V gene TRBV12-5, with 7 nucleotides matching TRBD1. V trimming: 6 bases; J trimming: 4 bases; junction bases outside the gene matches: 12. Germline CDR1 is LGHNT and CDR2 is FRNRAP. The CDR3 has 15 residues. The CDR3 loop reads CASGRVRDRSYEQYF. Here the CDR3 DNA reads TGTGCTAGTGGCCGAGTGAGGGACAGAAGTTACGAGCAGTACTTC.

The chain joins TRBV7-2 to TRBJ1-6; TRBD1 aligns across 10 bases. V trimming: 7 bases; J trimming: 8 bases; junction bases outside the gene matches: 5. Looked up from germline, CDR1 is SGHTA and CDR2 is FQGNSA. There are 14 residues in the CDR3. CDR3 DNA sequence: TGTGCCAGCAACCCGGGACAGGGGTATTCACCCCTCCACTTT. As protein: CASNPGQGYSPLHF.

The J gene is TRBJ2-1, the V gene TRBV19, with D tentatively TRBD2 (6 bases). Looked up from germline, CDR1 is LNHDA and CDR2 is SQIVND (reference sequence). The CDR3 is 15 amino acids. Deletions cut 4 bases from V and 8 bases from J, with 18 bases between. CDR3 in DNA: TGTGCCAGTAGTACGGGAGTTAGTAGTAGTGATGAGCAGTTCTTC. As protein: CASSTGVSSSDEQFF.

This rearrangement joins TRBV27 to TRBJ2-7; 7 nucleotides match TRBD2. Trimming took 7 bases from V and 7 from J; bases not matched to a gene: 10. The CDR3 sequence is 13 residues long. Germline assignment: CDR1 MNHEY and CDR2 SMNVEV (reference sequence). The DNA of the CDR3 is TGTGCCAGCAAGTTTATATCCGGGGGGGAGCAGTACTTC. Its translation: CASKFISGGEQYF.

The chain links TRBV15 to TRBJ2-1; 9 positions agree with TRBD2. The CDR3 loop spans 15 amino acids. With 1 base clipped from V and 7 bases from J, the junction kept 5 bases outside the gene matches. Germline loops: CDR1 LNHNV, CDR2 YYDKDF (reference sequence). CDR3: CATSRGGSGRNEQFF. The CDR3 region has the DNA TGTGCCACCAGCAGAGGTGGGAGCGGGAGGAATGAGCAGTTCTTC. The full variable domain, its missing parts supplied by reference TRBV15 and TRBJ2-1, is DAMVIQNPRYQVTQFGKPVTLSCSQTLNHNVMYWYQQKSSQAPKLLFHYYDKDFNNEADTPDNFQSRRPNTSFCFLDIRSPGLGDTAMYLCATSRGGSGRNEQFFGPGTRLTVL.

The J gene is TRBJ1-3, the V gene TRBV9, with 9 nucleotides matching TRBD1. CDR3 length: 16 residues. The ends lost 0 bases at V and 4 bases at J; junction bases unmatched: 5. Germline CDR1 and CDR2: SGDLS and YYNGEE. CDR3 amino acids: CASSVASGQGGNTIYF. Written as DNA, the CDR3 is TGTGCCAGCAGCGTAGCTTCAGGACAGGGGGGAAACACCATATATTTT.

The CDR3 sequence is CASSGVAEFNSETQYF. The CDR3 DNA sequence: TGCGCCAGCAGTGGAGTAGCGGAGTTTAACTCCGAGACCCAGTACTTC. This chain joins TRBV5-1 and TRBJ2-5, with D tentatively TRBD2 (6 bases). The CDR3 length is 16 residues. CDR1 and CDR2 from the germline V gene are SGHRS and YFSETQ. Trimming cost V 5 bases and J 5 bases, with 22 bases left between them.

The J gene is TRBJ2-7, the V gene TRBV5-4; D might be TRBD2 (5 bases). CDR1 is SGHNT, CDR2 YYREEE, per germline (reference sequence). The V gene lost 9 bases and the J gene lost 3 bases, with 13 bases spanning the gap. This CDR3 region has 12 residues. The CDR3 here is CATTGVDYEQYF. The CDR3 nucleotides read TGTGCCACCACCGGGGTGGACTACGAGCAGTACTTC.

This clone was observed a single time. The CDR3, as DNA: TGTGCCAGCAGTGTAGAGGGGACTAGCGCATCCGAGCAGTACTTC. This sequence encodes CASSVEGTSASEQYF. The chain recombines TRBV2 with TRBJ2-7; TRBD2 agrees at 10 bases. The CDR3 length is 15 residues. Germline V lookup: CDR1 SNHLY, CDR2 FYNNEI. Unmatched junction bases numbered 9, after V lost 4 bases and J lost 6 bases.

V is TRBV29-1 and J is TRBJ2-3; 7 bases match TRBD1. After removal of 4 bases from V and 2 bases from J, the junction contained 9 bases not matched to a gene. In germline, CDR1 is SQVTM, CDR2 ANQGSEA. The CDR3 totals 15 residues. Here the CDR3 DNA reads TGCAGCGTTGCTCCGGGACAGACTTCCACAGATACGCAGTATTTT. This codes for CSVAPGQTSTDTQYF.

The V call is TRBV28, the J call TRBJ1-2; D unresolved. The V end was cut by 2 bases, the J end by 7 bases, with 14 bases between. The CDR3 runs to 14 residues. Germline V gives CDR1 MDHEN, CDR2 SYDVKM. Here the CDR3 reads CASSLPGEASGYTF. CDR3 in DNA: TGTGCCAGCAGTTTACCCGGTGAAGCGAGTGGCTACACCTTC.

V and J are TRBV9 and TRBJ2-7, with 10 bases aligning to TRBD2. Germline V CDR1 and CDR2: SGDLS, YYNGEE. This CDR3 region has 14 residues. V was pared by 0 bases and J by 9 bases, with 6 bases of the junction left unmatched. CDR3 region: CASSVGLAGEVQYF. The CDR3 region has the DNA TGTGCCAGCAGCGTAGGGCTAGCGGGAGAAGTGCAGTACTTC. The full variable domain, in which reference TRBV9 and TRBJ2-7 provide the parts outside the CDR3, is DSGVTQTPKHLITATGQRVTLRCSPRSGDLSVYWYQQSLDQGLQFLIQYYNGEERAKGNILERFSAQQFPDLHSELNLSSLELGDSALYFCASSVGLAGEVQYFGPGTRLTVT.

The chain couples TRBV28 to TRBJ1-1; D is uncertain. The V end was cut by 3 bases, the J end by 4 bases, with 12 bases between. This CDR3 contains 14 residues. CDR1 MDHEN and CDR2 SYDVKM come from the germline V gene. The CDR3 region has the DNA TGTGCCAGCAGTTTCGTATCAGTCAGCACTGAAGCTTTCTTT. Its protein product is CASSFVSVSTEAFF.

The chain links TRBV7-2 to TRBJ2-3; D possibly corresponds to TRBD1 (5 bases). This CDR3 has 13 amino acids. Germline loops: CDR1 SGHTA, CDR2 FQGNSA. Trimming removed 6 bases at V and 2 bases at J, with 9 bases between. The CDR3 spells CASSWTPTDTQYF. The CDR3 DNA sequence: TGTGCCAGCAGTTGGACACCCACAGATACGCAGTATTTT.